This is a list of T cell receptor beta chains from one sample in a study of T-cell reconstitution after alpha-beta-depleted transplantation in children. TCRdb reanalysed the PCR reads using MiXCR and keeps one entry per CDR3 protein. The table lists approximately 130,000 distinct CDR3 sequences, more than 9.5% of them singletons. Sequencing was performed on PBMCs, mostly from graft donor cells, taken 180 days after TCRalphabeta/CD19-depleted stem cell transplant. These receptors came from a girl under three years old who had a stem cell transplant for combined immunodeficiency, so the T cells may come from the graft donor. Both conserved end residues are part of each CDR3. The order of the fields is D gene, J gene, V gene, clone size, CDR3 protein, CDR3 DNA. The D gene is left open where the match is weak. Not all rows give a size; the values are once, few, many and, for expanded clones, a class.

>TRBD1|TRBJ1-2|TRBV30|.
CAWSRQGQGYTF
TGTGCCTGGAGTCGACAGGGGCAGGGCTACACCTTC
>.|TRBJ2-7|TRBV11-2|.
CASTLFERYEQYF
TGTGCCAGCACCTTATTCGAGCGCTACGAGCAGTACTTC
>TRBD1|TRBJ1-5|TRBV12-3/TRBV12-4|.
CASSPEPGTGGLGNQPQHF
TGTGCCAGCAGCCCAGAGCCCGGGACAGGGGGTTTAGGCAATCAGCCCCAGCATTTT
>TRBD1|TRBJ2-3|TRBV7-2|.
CASSLASGGRTQYF
TGTGCCAGCAGCTTAGCCTCAGGGGGTCGTACGCAGTATTTT
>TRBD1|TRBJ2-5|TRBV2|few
CASTPDRPQETQYF
TGTGCCAGCACTCCGGACAGGCCCCAAGAGACCCAGTACTTC
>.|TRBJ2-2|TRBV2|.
CASTPPVAPTGELFF
TGTGCCAGCACTCCTCCGGTGGCCCCGACCGGGGAGCTGTTTTTT
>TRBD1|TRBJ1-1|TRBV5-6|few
CASSFGTGILRNTEAFF
TGTGCCAGCAGCTTCGGGACAGGCATCCTTCGGAACACTGAAGCTTTCTTT
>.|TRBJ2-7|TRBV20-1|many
CSAPTGVVGEQYF
TGCAGTGCCCCGACGGGGGTAGTGGGCGAGCAGTACTTC
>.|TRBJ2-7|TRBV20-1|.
CSARDPTGALSGREQYF
TGCAGTGCTAGAGATCCGACGGGTGCACTTTCGGGACGGGAGCAGTACTTC
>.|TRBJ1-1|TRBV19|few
CASSMDFWNTEAFF
TGTGCCAGTAGTATGGACTTTTGGAACACTGAAGCTTTCTTT
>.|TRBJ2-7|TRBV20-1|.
CSARPGAGLHEQYF
TGCAGTGCTAGGCCGGGAGCCGGCCTGCACGAGCAGTACTTC
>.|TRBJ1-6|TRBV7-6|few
CASSLARDAGPNSPLHF
TGTGCCAGCAGCTTAGCAAGGGATGCAGGGCCCAATTCACCCCTCCACTTT
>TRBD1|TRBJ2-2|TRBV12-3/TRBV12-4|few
CASSPGQGVPGELFF
TGTGCCAGCAGTCCGGGACAGGGGGTACCCGGGGAGCTGTTTTTT
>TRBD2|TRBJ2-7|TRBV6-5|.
CASIFSGRFNEQYF
TGTGCCAGCATTTTTAGCGGGAGGTTCAACGAGCAGTACTTC
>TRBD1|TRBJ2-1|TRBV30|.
CAWSKGAGEQFF
TGTGCCTGGAGTAAGGGGGCAGGGGAGCAGTTCTTC
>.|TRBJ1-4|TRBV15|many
CATAPGRLNEKLFF
TGTGCCACCGCTCCGGGACGGCTTAATGAAAAACTGTTTTTT